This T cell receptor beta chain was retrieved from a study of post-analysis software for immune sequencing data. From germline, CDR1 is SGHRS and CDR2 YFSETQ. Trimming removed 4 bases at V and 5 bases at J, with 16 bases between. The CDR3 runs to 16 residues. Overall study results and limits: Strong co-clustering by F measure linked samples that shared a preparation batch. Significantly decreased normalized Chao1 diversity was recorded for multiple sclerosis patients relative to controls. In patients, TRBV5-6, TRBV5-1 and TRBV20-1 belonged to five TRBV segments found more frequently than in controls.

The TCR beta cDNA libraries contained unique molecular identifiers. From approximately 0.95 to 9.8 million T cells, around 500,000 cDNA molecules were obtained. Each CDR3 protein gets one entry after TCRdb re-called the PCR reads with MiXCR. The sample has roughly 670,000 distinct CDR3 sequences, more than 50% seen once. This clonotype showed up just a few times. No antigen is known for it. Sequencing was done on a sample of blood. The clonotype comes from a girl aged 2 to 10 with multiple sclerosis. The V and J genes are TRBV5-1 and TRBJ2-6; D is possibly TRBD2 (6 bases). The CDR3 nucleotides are TGCGCCAGCAGCCCAGACGGGGGAGACTGGGCCAACGTCCTGACTTTC. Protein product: CASSPDGGDWANVLTF.